This T cell receptor beta chain was recovered during a study of cytomegalovirus exposure and HLA in healthy donors. Overall study findings and caveats: Specificity of a few CMV-associated chains for CMV antigens was verified in vitro. Reported performance of the classifier showed diagnosis of cytomegalovirus status with high specificity and sensitivity.

Comments on this clone: Antigen unknown.

Sequencing used immunoSEQ multiplex PCR; TCRdb keeps in-frame clones, though not all of them. This sample has under 250,000 clones, with less than 85% found just once. Germline V gives CDR1 SGHDT, CDR2 YYEEEE. CDR3 length: 12 amino acids. Trimming removed 1 base at V and 6 bases at J, with 4 bases between. These donors were members of the approximately 110-subject validation cohort, a group separate from the approximately 700-subject first cohort. Input material: PBMCs. This clonotype was obtained from a woman younger than 30 in good health and CMV-seronegative. The gene calls are TRBV5-6 and TRBJ2-2; D is unclear. Here the CDR3 DNA reads TGTGCCAGCAGCTTGAGCCCCGGGGAGCTGTTTTTT. Amino acids: CASSLSPGELFF.